This is a list of T cell receptor beta chains from one sample in a study of cytomegalovirus exposure and HLA in healthy donors. The repertoire was sequenced with immunoSEQ multiplex PCR; TCRdb's copy has only in-frame clones and lacks some. The repertoire has about 160,000 clones, 60% to 85% of them found once; the top ten carry just under 3%. The sequencing input was PBMCs. These TCRs come from a woman aged 50 to 60 in good health and CMV-seropositive. The CDR3 runs from the conserved cysteine through the conserved F or W. The order of the fields is D gene, V gene, J gene, clone size, CDR3 DNA, CDR3 protein. A D gene is named only where the DNA matches it firmly. Clone size is not always given. Where it is, it says once, few, many or a class for expanded clones.

TRBD1	TRBV7-8	TRBJ1-2	NA	TGTGCCAGCAGCTTAGTTGAGCAGGGGGCCGCCGGCTACACCTTC	CASSLVEQGAAGYTF
NA	TRBV5-1	TRBJ1-2	NA	TGCGCCAGCAGCTTGGGTCCAGGAGGGGCTGGCTACACCTTC	CASSLGPGGAGYTF
NA	TRBV7-9	TRBJ2-1	NA	TGTGCCAGCAGCCCCCCCCGACAGGGACTTGCACAGTTCTTC	CASSPPRQGLAQFF
TRBD1	TRBV29-1	TRBJ2-7	few	TGCAGCGTCTGTCCGGGACAGGGGGTCTACGAGCAGTACTTC	CSVCPGQGVYEQYF
TRBD1	TRBV5-1	TRBJ1-2	NA	TGCGCCAGCAGCTTGACCGGGGACAGCTATGGCTACACCTTC	CASSLTGDSYGYTF
NA	TRBV7-9	TRBJ1-2	NA	TGTGCCAGCAGCTTAGCTGGGACTACCTATGGCTACACCTTC	CASSLAGTTYGYTF
NA	TRBV11-2	TRBJ1-3	NA	TGTGCCAGCAGCTTAGTTGGGCAGGGCGGAAACACCATATATTTT	CASSLVGQGGNTIYF
NA	TRBV5-4	TRBJ2-5	NA	TGTGCCAGCAGCCCTCGCCCAGGGGAAAGGGAGACCCAGTACTTC	CASSPRPGERETQYF
TRBD1	TRBV28	TRBJ1-2	NA	TGTGCCAGCAGCAGGGAGACAGGGGTGGTGGTCGCCAAGGGCTACACCTTC	CASSRETGVVVAKGYTF
NA	TRBV11-2	TRBJ1-1	few	TGTGCCAGCAGCTTAAGCCCGAACACTGAAGCTTTCTTT	CASSLSPNTEAFF
NA	TRBV2	TRBJ2-3	NA	TGTGCCAGCAGTACTCGCACAGATACGCAGTATTTT	CASSTRTDTQYF
NA	TRBV2	TRBJ2-7	NA	TGTGCCAGCAGTGAAGCGGAAGGGGGTGGGCAGTACTTC	CASSEAEGGGQYF
TRBD1	TRBV6-5	TRBJ1-1	NA	TGTGCCAGCAGTTACTGGGACAGCATGAACACTGAAGCTTTCTTT	CASSYWDSMNTEAFF
NA	TRBV7-3	TRBJ2-3	once	TGTGCCAGCAGCTTGCGGGGCCCCGAAGATACGCAGTATTTT	CASSLRGPEDTQYF
NA	TRBV6-1	TRBJ1-2	NA	TGTGCCAGCAGTGAAAACCGGGGGGCGGGCTTTTATGGCTACACCTTC	CASSENRGAGFYGYTF
NA	TRBV11-2	TRBJ2-5	NA	TGTGCCAGCAGCCCCCGGGGGGAGACCCAGTACTTC	CASSPRGETQYF
NA	TRBV6-6	TRBJ2-7	NA	TGTGCCAGCAGTCCGCACCAGGGGAACCCCTACGAGCAGTACTTC	CASSPHQGNPYEQYF
NA	TRBV21-1	TRBJ2-7	NA	TGTGCCAGCAGCGAGGGGGACAGCTTCAACTACGAGCAGTACTTC	CASSEGDSFNYEQYF
NA	TRBV11-3	TRBJ1-1	NA	TGTGCCAGCAGCTTATCCCAGAACACTGAAGCTTTCTTT	CASSLSQNTEAFF
NA	TRBV6-6	TRBJ2-1	once	TGTGCCAGCAGTTACTACTTAACTGGTACTGGGCAGTTCTTC	CASSYYLTGTGQFF
TRBD1	TRBV5-1	TRBJ1-2	NA	TGCGCCAGCAGCCTCCAGGGGGATGGCTACACCTTC	CASSLQGDGYTF
NA	TRBV2	TRBJ2-7	NA	TGTGCCAGCAGTGTGGGCGATGGTTTTCATCGGTACTTC	CASSVGDGFHRYF
NA	TRBV9	TRBJ1-1	NA	TGTGCCAGCAGCGTATTGTCGGGAGTTGGGCAATTGGCTGAAGCTTTCTTT	CASSVLSGVGQLAEAFF
TRBD2	TRBV6-1	TRBJ2-7	NA	TGTGCCAGCAGCGTGGAACTAGCGGAGACCTACGAGCAGTACTTC	CASSVELAETYEQYF
NA	TRBV2	TRBJ1-1	few	TGTGCCAGCAGTTCACAGGGGAACACTGAAGCTTTCTTT	CASSSQGNTEAFF
TRBD2	TRBV7-3	TRBJ2-1	once	TGTGCCAGCAGCGAAACATATAGCGGGGTGGGGAACAATGAGCAGTTCTTC	CASSETYSGVGNNEQFF
NA	TRBV19	TRBJ1-1	NA	TGTGCCAGTAGCTCCTCCTCGGGAGACATGAACACTGAAGCTTTCTTT	CASSSSSGDMNTEAFF
NA	TRBV19	TRBJ1-5	once	TGTGCCAGTAGTTTACAGGGAAGGATTGGCCAGCCCCAGCATTTT	CASSLQGRIGQPQHF
NA	TRBV15	TRBJ1-2	once	TGTGCCACCAGCAGAGAGGTGGGGGCTGGTGGCTACACCTTC	CATSREVGAGGYTF
TRBD2	TRBV2	TRBJ2-1	few	TGTGCCAGCAACATAGCGGGGGCTAATGAGCAGTTCTTC	CASNIAGANEQFF
NA	TRBV10-3	TRBJ1-3	NA	TGTGCCATCAGTGTGGGCCCCCCGACCTCTGGAAACACCATATATTTT	CAISVGPPTSGNTIYF
NA	TRBV5-1	TRBJ2-7	NA	TGCGCCAGCAGCTGGGGCGGTTTAGGACCGAGCTCCTACGAGCAGTACTTC	CASSWGGLGPSSYEQYF
TRBD2	TRBV5-4	TRBJ2-2	NA	TGTGCCAGCAGCGGGGGCATGGCGGGGGGAAATACCGGGGAGCTGTTTTTT	CASSGGMAGGNTGELFF
TRBD1	TRBV5-1	TRBJ1-1	NA	TGCGCCAGCAGCCCGACCCAGCCTGGGACAGAAGAAGCTTTCTTT	CASSPTQPGTEEAFF
TRBD1	TRBV5-6	TRBJ1-2	NA	TGTGCCAGCAGCTTGCTCTACAGGGGCCATGGCTACACCTTC	CASSLLYRGHGYTF
TRBD1	TRBV7-3	TRBJ2-2	NA	TGTGCCAGCAGCCTTCTGGGGACAGGGGGTTGGATCGGGGAGCTGTTTTTT	CASSLLGTGGWIGELFF
NA	TRBV5-6	TRBJ2-7	NA	TGTGCCAGCAGCTTTACCGGAGCTAGCTCCGAGCAGTACTTC	CASSFTGASSEQYF
TRBD2	TRBV7-6	TRBJ2-3	NA	TGTGCCAGCAGCTCCCTAGCGGGGAGCTCCACAGATACGCAGTATTTT	CASSSLAGSSTDTQYF
TRBD1	TRBV7-9	TRBJ2-7	NA	TGTGCCAGCAGCCCCGGGACAGGGGGCGCGGGGGAGCAGTACTTC	CASSPGTGGAGEQYF
TRBD1	TRBV19	TRBJ2-2	NA	TGTGCCAGTAACACAGGGGTTCCCGGGGAGCTGTTTTTT	CASNTGVPGELFF
TRBD2	TRBV12-5	TRBJ2-3	NA	TGTGCTAGTGGTTTGGTCCTCGGGACTAGCAGTAACACAGATACGCAGTATTTT	CASGLVLGTSSNTDTQYF
NA	TRBV20-1	TRBJ2-5	NA	TGCAGTGCTCTCCAAGAGACCCAGTACTTC	CSALQETQYF
NA	TRBV7-9	TRBJ1-4	few	TGTGCCAGCAGCTTAGCTCCGGGAGTTGATGAAAAACTGTTTTTT	CASSLAPGVDEKLFF
NA	TRBV4-1	TRBJ2-3	few	TGCGCCAGCAGCCAAAATCCATATCGGGGCACAGATACGCAGTATTTT	CASSQNPYRGTDTQYF
NA	TRBV5-4	TRBJ2-5	few	TGTGCCAGCAGTCCTGACAAGCAGGGGACCCAGTACTTC	CASSPDKQGTQYF
NA	TRBV4-1	TRBJ1-3	NA	TGCGCCAGCAGCCAAGATTTTATCGGAGTCTCTGGAAACACCATATATTTT	CASSQDFIGVSGNTIYF
NA	TRBV15	TRBJ1-3	NA	TGTGCCACCAGCAGAGGGGCAGGAAAAAACACCATATATTTT	CATSRGAGKNTIYF
NA	TRBV5-1	TRBJ1-5	NA	TGCGCCAGCAGCCCTACCGGGGTGGGTCAGCCCCAGCATTTT	CASSPTGVGQPQHF
NA	TRBV6-1	TRBJ2-7	NA	TGTGCCAGCAGTGAAGCGCTTCGGCAGGAATACTACGAGCAGTACTTC	CASSEALRQEYYEQYF
TRBD1	TRBV5-1	TRBJ2-1	NA	TGCGCCAGCAGCTCGATACAGGGGGGCGATGAGCAGTTCTTC	CASSSIQGGDEQFF